The rows below give T cell receptor beta chains drawn from one sample of a study of CD8 T cells in ankylosing spondylitis. TCRdb reprocessed the 5' RACE reads via MiXCR and lists one record per CDR3 protein. The profile covers 390,000 or so distinct CDR3 sequences, with 20% to 25% appearing a single time and about 15% taken by the ten largest. The specimen sequenced was blood, either unsorted or a sorted T cell fraction (not recorded which). These receptors were obtained from a male donor with ankylosing spondylitis. The CDR3 runs from the conserved cysteine through the conserved F or W. D genes are given only for firm matches. Size values are once, few and many counts, or a class for expanded clones, and some rows have none.

j_call d_call clone_size v_call cdr3_nt cdr3_aa
TRBJ1-1 TRBD1 few TRBV20-1 TGCAGTGCCCACAACCGGGACAGGGGATCAGCTTTCTTT CSAHNRDRGSAFF
TRBJ1-4 TRBD1 NA TRBV19 TGTGCCAGTAGTATAGGAGGGACAGCACCTGAAAAACTGTTTTTT CASSIGGTAPEKLFF
TRBJ1-4 TRBD1 NA TRBV4-2 TGTGCCAGCAGCCCGACCGGGACAGGGGGAGAGGAAAAACTGTTTTTT CASSPTGTGGEEKLFF
TRBJ2-7 NA few TRBV9 TGTGCCAGCAGCGTAGGGCCAGCGGACCGCTACGAGCAGTACTTC CASSVGPADRYEQYF
TRBJ2-1 NA NA TRBV29-1 TGCAGCGTTAATCGCCCCGGTGGGGGTGAGCAGTTCTTC CSVNRPGGGEQFF
TRBJ2-2 TRBD1 NA TRBV6-1 TGTGCCAGCAGTCAACAGGGGTGGTCCAGCGGGGAGCTGTTTTTT CASSQQGWSSGELFF
TRBJ1-5 NA few TRBV2 TGTGCCAGCAGTGGATTTCAGGTCGGCAGGGCAAGGCAGCCCCAGCATTTT CASSGFQVGRARQPQHF
TRBJ2-7 NA few TRBV18 TGTGCCAGCTCACGCTTGAGGGACCCCTACGAGCAGTACTTC CASSRLRDPYEQYF
TRBJ2-3 TRBD2 NA TRBV20-1 TGCAGTGCTAGACCGGAGGGACTAGCGCGAAGCACAGATACGCAGTATTTT CSARPEGLARSTDTQYF
TRBJ1-2 NA NA TRBV3-1 TGTGCCAGCAGCCAAGCCCAGGGGAGGACGAATGGCTACACCTTC CASSQAQGRTNGYTF
TRBJ2-1 NA few TRBV7-7 TGTGCCAGCAGCCGGGGAGGCGTAGAGAATGAGCAGTTCTTC CASSRGGVENEQFF
TRBJ2-5 NA NA TRBV5-1 TGCGCCAGCACCCGCTTGGGGACATACCAAGAGACCCAGTACTTC CASTRLGTYQETQYF
TRBJ2-2 TRBD1 few TRBV20-1 TGCAGTGCCCCCGGACAGGGGTACACCGGGGAGCTGTTTTTT CSAPGQGYTGELFF
TRBJ2-7 NA many TRBV29-1 TGCAGCGTTTTAGATTTAGGGAGTTCCTACGAGCAGTACTTC CSVLDLGSSYEQYF
TRBJ1-3 NA few TRBV7-2 TGTGCCAGCAGCCCCGGGGGGTACTCTGGAAACACCATATATTTT CASSPGGYSGNTIYF
TRBJ2-3 NA few TRBV14 TGTGCCAGCAGCCTTATTCCAGATACGCAGTATTTT CASSLIPDTQYF
TRBJ2-7 TRBD2 NA TRBV6-1 TGTGCCAGCAGCAGACTAGCGGGAGAGGGGTACGAGCAGTACTTC CASSRLAGEGYEQYF
TRBJ2-1 NA few TRBV29-1 TGCAGCGTTGGGTCAGGATACTACAATGAGCAGTTCTTC CSVGSGYYNEQFF
TRBJ2-5 NA NA TRBV20-1 TGCAGTGCTCCTGACTCGAACCCCATGGGAGAGACCCAGTACTTC CSAPDSNPMGETQYF
TRBJ2-1 NA few TRBV6-2/TRBV6-3 TGTGCCAGCAGTTACTCGCGGGGTTTCAGCAATGAGCAGTTCTTC CASSYSRGFSNEQFF
TRBJ2-2 NA NA TRBV20-1 TGCAGTGCTAGAACCAGGGGGAACACCGGGGAGCTGTTTTTT CSARTRGNTGELFF
TRBJ2-7 TRBD2 many TRBV5-1 TGCGCCAGCAGCTTGGCCCTAGCGGGTACCTACGAGCAGTACTTC CASSLALAGTYEQYF